One T cell receptor (beta chain) is described in this entry. Its antigen is currently not known. No conserved phenylalanine or tryptophan is present at the end of the CDR3, so a read error is the likely explanation. The data originate from a study of immune reconstitution after stem cell transplant in scleroderma (TCRdb year 2017). The germline V gene (reference sequence) provides CDR1 DFQATT and CDR2 SNEGSKA. The CDR3 contains 11 residues when both ends are counted. The entry retains the CDR3 DNA only, 33 bases that are in frame from base 1. The junction shows trimming of 7 bases on V and 1 base on J, plus 7 bases between the germline ends. Receptor libraries were prepared by RT-PCR. The listed sequencing device is Illumina MiSeq. TCRdb ran its own pipeline on the public reads, namely fastp trimming at Q25 and MiXCR clone calling, and kept in-frame beta chains. Rows with a matching CDR3 protein are joined into one entry that keeps the most common DNA and genes. In this sample the table shows more than 600 distinct CDR3 sequences, roughly 7.1% of which occur a single time. In total, the top ten clones hold around 23% of the sample.

This sample was gathered before or after autologous hematopoietic stem cell transplantation (not recorded which). This receptor chain uses TRBV20-1 and TRBJ2-5, with the D gene call left open. The receptor's source is a male donor with systemic sclerosis. The nucleotide sequence is TGCAGTGTTAAAATCCAAGAGACCCAGTACCTC. It encodes CSVKIQETQYL.